This T cell receptor (beta chain) was recovered during a study of T cell responses to AZD1222 COVID-19 vaccine. This CDR3 comprises 18 residues. CDR1 MGHRA and CDR2 YSYEKL come from the germline V gene. Trimming left V 4 bases short and J 5 bases short, with 23 bases between. To note about this clone: Its antigen is not identified.

The assay was immunoSEQ multiplex PCR, and TCRdb's table has in-frame clones only and misses some. Found here are over 120,000 clones, roughly 89% of them singletons; the top ten hold 1.7%. Study-level results: Only 5 to 7 individuals given AZD1222 were seropositive at baseline. None of the repertoires were sampled until the peak T cell response had passed. Donors were chiefly white British, with a greater number of females, and clonal diversity was perhaps underestimated. Elevations in Spike-specific TCR breadth and depth followed administration of two AZD1222 doses.

The chain recombines TRBV4-1 with TRBJ2-2; D may be TRBD2 (6 bases). Sequenced material: peripheral blood, taken on day 0 of AZD1222 vaccination. The receptor's source is an adult in good health. CDR3: CASSRMGGVGRYTGELFF. CDR3 coding DNA: TGCGCCAGCAGCCGGATGGGAGGAGTTGGGAGATATACCGGGGAGCTGTTTTTT.